This T cell receptor (beta chain) emerged from a study of graft-versus-host responses after intestinal transplantation. This clone is judged medium-sized (0.01 to 0.1%). Plates contained approximately 200,000 CFSE-labeled responder cells and approximately 200,000 irradiated, violet-dye-labeled stimulator cells. CD4 and CD8 responders that proliferated in the reaction were FACS-sorted. Unmatched junction bases numbered 11, after V lost 5 bases and J lost 0 bases. The CDR3 is made up of 18 amino acids. Germline V gene sequence: CDR1 LNHDA, CDR2 SQIVND (reference sequence). The method was immunoSEQ multiplex PCR; TCRdb's version includes in-frame clones alone and lacks a portion of them. The sample includes approximately 9,000 clones, 30% of them seen just once.

This clonotype originated in a human patient who received an intestinal transplant. Sequencing was performed on alloreactive CD4+ T cells from a mixed lymphocyte reaction culture, taken before intestinal transplant. As for subset: CFSE-low proliferating T cells sorted from roughly six-day pre-transplant mixed lymphocyte reaction (GvH or HvG direction). The rearrangement uses TRBV19 and TRBJ2-1, with 9 bases lining up with TRBD1. The CDR3 is CASSVRPGQGSSYNEQFF. CDR3 bases: TGTGCCAGTAGTGTGAGACCGGGACAGGGAAGCTCCTACAATGAGCAGTTCTTC.